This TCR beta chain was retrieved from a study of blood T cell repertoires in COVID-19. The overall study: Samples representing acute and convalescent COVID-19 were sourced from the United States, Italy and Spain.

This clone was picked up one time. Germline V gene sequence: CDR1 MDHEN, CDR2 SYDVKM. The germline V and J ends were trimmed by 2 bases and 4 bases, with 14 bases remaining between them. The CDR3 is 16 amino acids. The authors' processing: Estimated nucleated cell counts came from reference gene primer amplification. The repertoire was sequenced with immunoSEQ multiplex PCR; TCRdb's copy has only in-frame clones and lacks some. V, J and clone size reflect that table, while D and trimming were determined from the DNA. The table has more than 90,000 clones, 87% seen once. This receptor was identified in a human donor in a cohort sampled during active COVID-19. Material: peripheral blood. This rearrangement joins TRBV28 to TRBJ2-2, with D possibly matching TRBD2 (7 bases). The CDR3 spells CASSLALGGGTGELFF. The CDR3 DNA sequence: TGTGCCAGCAGTTTAGCCCTGGGAGGGGGCACCGGGGAGCTGTTTTTT.